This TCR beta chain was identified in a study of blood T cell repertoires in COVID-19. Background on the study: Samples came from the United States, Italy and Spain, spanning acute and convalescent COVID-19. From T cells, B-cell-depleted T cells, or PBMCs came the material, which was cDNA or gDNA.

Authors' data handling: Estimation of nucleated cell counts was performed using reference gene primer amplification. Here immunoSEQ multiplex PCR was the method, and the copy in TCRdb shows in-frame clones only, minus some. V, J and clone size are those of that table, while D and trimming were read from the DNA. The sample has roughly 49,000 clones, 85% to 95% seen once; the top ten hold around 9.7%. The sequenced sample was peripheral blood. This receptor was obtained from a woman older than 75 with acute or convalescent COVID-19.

The DNA of the CDR3 is TGTGCCAGCTCACCCCCGGTCACCGGGGAGCTGTTTTTT. It specifies CASSPPVTGELFF. The V and J genes are TRBV18 and TRBJ2-2; D unclear. Germline lookup yields CDR1 KGHSH and CDR2 LQKENI. Trimming stripped 3 bases from V and 4 bases from J, with 6 bases between. The CDR3 is made up of 13 amino acids. Using reference TRBV18 and TRBJ2-2 for the parts outside the CDR3, the full variable domain is NAGVMQNPRHLVRRRGQEARLRCSPMKGHSHVYWYRQLPEEGLKFMVYLQKENIIDESGMPKERFSAEFPKEGPSILRIQQVVRGDSAAYFCASSPPVTGELFFGEGSRLTVL.